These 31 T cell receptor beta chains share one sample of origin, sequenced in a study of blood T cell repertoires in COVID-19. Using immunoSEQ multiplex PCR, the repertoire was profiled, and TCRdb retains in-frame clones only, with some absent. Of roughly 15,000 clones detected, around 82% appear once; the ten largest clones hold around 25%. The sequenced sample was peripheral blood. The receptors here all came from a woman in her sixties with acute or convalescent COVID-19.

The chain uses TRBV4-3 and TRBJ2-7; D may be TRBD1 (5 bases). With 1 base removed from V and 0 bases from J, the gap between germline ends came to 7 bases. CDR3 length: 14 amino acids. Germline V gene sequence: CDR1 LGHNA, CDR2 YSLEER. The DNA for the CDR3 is TGCGCCAGCAGCCAAGGGACATACTCCTACGAGCAGTACTTC. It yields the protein CASSQGTYSYEQYF.

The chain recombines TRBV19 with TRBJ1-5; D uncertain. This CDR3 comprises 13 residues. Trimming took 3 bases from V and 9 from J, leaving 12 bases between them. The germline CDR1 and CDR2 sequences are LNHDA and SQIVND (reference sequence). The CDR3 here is CASSIPESGPQHF. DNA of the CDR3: TGTGCCAGTAGTATCCCGGAATCGGGGCCCCAGCATTTT.

CDR3 in amino acids: CTSSQDSVEFIDYNSPLHF. In DNA form, the CDR3 reads TGCACCAGCAGCCAAGATTCGGTGGAGTTCATTGATTATAATTCACCCCTCCACTTT. The chain carries TRBV1 and TRBJ1-6. TRBV1 is tagged as a pseudogene. The CDR3 has 19 residues.

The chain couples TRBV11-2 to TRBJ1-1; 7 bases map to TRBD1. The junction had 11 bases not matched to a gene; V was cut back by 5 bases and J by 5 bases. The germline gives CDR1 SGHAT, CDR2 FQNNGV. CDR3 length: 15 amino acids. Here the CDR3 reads CASSLRQGSATEAFF. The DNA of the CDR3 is TGTGCCAGCAGCCTTAGACAGGGTAGTGCGACTGAAGCTTTCTTT.

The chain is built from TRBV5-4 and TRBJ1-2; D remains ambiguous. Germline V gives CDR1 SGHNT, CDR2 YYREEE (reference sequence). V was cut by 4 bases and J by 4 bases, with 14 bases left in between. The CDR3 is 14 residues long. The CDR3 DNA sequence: TGTGCCAGCAGCCCCCTTGAGGGTATCTATGGCTACACCTTC. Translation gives CASSPLEGIYGYTF. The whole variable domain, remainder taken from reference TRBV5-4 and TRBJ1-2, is ETGVTQSPTHLIKTRGQQVTLRCSSQSGHNTVSWYQQALGQGPQFIFQYYREEENGRGNFPPRFSGLQFPNYSSELNVNALELDDSALYLCASSPLEGIYGYTFGSGTRLTVV.

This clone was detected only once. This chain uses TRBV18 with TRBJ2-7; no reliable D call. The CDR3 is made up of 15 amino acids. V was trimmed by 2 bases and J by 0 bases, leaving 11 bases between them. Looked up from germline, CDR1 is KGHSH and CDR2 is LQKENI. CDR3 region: CASSPVQSPSYEQYF. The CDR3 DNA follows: TGTGCCAGCTCACCAGTCCAGTCCCCCTCCTACGAGCAGTACTTC.

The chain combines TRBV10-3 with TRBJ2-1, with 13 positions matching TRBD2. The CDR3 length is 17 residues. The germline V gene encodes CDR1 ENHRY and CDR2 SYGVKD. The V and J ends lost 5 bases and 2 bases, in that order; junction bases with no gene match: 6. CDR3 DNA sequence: TGTGCCATCAGTCGTGGACTAGCGGGAGCAACCTACAATGAGCAGTTCTTC. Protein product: CAISRGLAGATYNEQFF.

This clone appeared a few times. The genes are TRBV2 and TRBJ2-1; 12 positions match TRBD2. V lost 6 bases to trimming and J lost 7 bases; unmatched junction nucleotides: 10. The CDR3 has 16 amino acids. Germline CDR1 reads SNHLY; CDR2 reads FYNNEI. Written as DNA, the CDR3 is TGTGCCAGCAGAGGGACTAGCGGGCGGGAAAGGAATGAGCAGTTCTTC. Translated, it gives CASRGTSGRERNEQFF.

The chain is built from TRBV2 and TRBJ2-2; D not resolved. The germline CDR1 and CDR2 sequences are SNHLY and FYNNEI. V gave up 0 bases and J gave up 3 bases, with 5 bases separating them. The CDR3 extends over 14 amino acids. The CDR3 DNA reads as TGTGCCAGCAGTGAAGCCCCTTACACCGGGGAGCTGTTTTTT. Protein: CASSEAPYTGELFF.

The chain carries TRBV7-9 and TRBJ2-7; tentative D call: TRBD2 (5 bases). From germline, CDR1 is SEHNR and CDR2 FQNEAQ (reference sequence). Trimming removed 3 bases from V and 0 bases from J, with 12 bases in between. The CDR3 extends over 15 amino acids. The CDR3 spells CASSFSPSPSYEQYF. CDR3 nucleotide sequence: TGTGCCAGCAGCTTCAGCCCTAGCCCCTCCTACGAGCAGTACTTC.

The CDR3 sequence is CASSSPGSYEQYF. DNA of the CDR3: TGTGCCAGCAGCTCCCCGGGCTCCTACGAGCAGTACTTC. The V and J genes are TRBV7-9 and TRBJ2-7; D gene unclear. In germline, CDR1 is SEHNR, CDR2 FQNEAQ (reference sequence). This CDR3 contains 13 residues. V gave up 4 bases and J gave up 0 bases, with 7 bases separating them.

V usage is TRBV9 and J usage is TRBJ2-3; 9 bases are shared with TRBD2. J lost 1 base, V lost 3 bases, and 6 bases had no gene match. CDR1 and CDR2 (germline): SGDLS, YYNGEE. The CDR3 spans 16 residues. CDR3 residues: CASSAFLAGGTDTQYF. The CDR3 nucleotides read TGTGCCAGCAGCGCTTTTTTAGCGGGGGGCACAGATACGCAGTATTTT.

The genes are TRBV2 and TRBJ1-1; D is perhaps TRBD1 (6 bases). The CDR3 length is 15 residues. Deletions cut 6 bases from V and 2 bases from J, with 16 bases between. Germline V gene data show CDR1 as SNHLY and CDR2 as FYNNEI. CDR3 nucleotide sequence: TGTGCCAGCAGAGACAAAATACAGGGAAACACTGAAGCTTTCTTT. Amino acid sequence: CASRDKIQGNTEAFF.

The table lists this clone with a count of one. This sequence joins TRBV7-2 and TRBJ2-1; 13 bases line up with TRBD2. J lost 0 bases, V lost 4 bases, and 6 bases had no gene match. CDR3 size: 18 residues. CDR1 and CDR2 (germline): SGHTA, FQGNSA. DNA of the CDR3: TGTGCCAGCAGCTCTCCGGGACTAGCGGGATTCTCCTACAATGAGCAGTTCTTC. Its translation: CASSSPGLAGFSYNEQFF.

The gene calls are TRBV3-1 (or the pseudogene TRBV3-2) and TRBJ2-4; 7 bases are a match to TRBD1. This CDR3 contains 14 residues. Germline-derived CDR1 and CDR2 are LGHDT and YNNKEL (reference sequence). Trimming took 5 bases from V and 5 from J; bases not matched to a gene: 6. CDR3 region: CASSGAGTENIQYF. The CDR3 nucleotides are TGTGCCAGCAGCGGAGCCGGGACAGAAAACATTCAGTACTTC.

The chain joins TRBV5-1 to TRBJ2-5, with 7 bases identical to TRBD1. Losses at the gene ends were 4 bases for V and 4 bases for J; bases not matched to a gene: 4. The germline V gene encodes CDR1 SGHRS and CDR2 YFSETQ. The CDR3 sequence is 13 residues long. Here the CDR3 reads CASSRGQGETQYF. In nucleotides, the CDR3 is TGCGCCAGCAGCAGGGGGCAAGGAGAGACCCAGTACTTC.

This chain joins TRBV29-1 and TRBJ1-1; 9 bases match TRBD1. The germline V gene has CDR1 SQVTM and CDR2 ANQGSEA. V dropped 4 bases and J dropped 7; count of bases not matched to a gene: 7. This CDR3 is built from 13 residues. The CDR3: CSVAPTGGGEAFF. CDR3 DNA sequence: TGCAGCGTTGCACCCACAGGGGGCGGTGAAGCTTTCTTT.

In DNA form, the CDR3 reads TGCGCCAGCAGCTTCCCAAAGTTGGCTAGCGGCCAAGAGACCCAGTACTTC. This translates into CASSFPKLASGQETQYF. The rearrangement joins TRBV5-1 to TRBJ2-5; 7 nucleotides agree with TRBD2. Unmatched junction bases numbered 11, after V lost 2 bases and J lost 1 base. The germline gives CDR1 SGHRS, CDR2 YFSETQ. The CDR3 is 17 residues long. Drawing the rest from reference TRBV5-1 and TRBJ2-5, the complete variable domain is KAGVTQTPRYLIKTRGQQVTLSCSPISGHRSVSWYQQTPGQGLQFLFEYFSETQRNKGNFPGRFSGRQFSNSRSEMNVSTLELGDSALYLCASSFPKLASGQETQYFGPGTRLLVL.

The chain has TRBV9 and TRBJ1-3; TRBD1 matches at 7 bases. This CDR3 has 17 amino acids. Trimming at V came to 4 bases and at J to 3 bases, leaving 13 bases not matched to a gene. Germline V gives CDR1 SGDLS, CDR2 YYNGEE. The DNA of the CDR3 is TGTGCCAGCAGCCAAAGAGGGGACAGTCTAAATGGAAACACCATATATTTT. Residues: CASSQRGDSLNGNTIYF.

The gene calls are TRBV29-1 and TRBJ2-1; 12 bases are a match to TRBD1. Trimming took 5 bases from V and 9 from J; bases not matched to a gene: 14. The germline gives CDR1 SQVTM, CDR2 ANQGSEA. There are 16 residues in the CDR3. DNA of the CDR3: TGCAGCGTTCCGGGACAGGGGGCCTCCTCGTATCGTGAGCAGTTCTTC. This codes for CSVPGQGASSYREQFF.

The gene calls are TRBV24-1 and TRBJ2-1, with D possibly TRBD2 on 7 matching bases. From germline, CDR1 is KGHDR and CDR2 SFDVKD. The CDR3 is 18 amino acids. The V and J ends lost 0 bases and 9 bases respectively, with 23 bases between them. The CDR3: CATSDLKPGRGPAGEQFF. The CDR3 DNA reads TGTGCCACCAGTGATTTGAAGCCCGGGCGGGGGCCGGCAGGTGAGCAGTTCTTC.

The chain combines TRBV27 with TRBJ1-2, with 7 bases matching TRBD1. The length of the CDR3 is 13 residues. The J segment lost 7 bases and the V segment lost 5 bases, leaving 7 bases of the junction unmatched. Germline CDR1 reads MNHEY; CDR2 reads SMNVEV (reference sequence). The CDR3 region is CASSPQTGSGYTF. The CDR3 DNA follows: TGTGCCAGCAGTCCCCAGACAGGGTCTGGCTACACCTTC.

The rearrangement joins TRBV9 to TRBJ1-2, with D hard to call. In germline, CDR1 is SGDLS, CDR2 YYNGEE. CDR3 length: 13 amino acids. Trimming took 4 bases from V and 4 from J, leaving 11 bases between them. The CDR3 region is CASSPDTGYGYTF. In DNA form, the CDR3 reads TGTGCCAGCAGCCCCGACACTGGCTATGGCTACACCTTC. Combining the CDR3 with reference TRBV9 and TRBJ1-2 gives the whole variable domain DSGVTQTPKHLITATGQRVTLRCSPRSGDLSVYWYQQSLDQGLQFLIQYYNGEERAKGNILERFSAQQFPDLHSELNLSSLELGDSALYFCASSPDTGYGYTFGSGTRLTVV.

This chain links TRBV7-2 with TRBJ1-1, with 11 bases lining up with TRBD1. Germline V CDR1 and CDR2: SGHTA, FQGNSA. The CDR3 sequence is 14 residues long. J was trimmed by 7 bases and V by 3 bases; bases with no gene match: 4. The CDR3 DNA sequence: TGTGCCAGCAGCTTTCAGGACAGGGGGCTTGAAGCTTTCTTT. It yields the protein CASSFQDRGLEAFF.

CDR3 amino acids: CASSLRTGWNYGYTF. The CDR3 bases are TGTGCCAGCAGCCTACGGACAGGGTGGAACTATGGCTACACCTTC. V gene TRBV14 combines with J gene TRBJ1-2, with TRBD1 matching 8 bases. Germline CDR1 and CDR2: SGHDN and FVKESK. CDR3 length: 15 residues. After removal of 4 bases from V and 2 bases from J, the junction contained 6 bases not matched to a gene.

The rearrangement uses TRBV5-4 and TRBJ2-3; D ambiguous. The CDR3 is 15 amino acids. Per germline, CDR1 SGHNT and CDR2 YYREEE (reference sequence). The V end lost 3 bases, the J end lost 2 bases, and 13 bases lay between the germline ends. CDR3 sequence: CASSSFTQNTDTQYF. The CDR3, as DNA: TGTGCCAGCAGCTCATTTACACAAAACACAGATACGCAGTATTTT.

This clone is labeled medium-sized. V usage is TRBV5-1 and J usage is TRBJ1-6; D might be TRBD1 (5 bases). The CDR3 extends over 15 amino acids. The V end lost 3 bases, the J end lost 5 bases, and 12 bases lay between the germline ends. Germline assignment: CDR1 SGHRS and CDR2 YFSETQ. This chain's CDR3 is CASSSGGGNNSPLHF. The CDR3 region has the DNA TGCGCCAGCAGCTCTGGGGGGGGAAATAATTCACCCCTCCACTTT.

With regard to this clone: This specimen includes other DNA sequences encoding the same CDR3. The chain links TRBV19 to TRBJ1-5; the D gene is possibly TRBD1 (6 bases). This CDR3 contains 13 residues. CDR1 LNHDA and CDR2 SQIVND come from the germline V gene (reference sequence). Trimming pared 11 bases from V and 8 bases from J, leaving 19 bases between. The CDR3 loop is CAGSGGAGEPQHF. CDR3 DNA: TGTGCCGGGAGCGGGGGGGCTGGGGAGCCCCAGCATTTT.

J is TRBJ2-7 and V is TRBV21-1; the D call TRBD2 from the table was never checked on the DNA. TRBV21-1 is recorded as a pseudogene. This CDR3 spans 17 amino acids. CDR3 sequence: CARREGPLAGGIYEQYF. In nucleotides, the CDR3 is TGTGCCAGGCGAGAAGGTCCACTAGCGGGAGGGATTTACGAGCAGTACTTC.

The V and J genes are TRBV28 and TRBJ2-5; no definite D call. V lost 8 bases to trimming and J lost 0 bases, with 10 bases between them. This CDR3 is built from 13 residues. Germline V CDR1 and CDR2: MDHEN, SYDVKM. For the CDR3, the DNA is TGTGCCAGCGGCCCGCCAAACCAAGAGACCCAGTACTTC. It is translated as CASGPPNQETQYF.

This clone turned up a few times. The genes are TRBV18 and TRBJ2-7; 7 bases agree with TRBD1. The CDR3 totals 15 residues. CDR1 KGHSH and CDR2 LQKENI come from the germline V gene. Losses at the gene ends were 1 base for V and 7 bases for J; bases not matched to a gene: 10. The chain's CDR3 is CASSPRGGAIGEQYF. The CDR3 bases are TGTGCCAGCTCACCACGAGGGGGCGCGATTGGAGAGCAGTACTTC.